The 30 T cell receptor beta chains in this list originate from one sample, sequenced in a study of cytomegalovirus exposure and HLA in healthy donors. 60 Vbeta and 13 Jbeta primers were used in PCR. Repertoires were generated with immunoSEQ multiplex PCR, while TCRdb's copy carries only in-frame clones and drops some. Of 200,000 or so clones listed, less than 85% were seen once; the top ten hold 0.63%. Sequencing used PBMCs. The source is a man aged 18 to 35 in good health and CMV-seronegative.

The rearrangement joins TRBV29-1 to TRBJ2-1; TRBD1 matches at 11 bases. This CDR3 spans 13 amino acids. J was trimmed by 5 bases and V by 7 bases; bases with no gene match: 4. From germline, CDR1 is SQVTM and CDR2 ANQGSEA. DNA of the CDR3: TGCAGCGCCGGGACAGGGGGTGACAATGAGCAGTTCTTC. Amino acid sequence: CSAGTGGDNEQFF.

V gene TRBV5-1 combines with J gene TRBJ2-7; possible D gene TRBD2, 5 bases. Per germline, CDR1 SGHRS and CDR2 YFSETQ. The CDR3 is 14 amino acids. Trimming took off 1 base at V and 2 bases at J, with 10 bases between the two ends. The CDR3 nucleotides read TGCGCCAGCAGCTTGAACGGGGTAGCCTACGAGCAGTACTTC. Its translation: CASSLNGVAYEQYF.

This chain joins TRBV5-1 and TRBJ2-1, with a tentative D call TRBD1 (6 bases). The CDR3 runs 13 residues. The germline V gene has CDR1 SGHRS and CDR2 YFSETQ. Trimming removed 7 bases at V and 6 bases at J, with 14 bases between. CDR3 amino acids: CASAGEIGNEQFF. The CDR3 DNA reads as TGCGCCAGCGCAGGGGAAATTGGCAATGAGCAGTTCTTC.

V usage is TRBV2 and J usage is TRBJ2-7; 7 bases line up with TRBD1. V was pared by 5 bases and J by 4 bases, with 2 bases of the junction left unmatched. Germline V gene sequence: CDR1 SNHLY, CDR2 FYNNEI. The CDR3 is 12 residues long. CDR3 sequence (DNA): TGTGCCAGCAGTTTGACAGGGTACGAGCAGTACTTC. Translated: CASSLTGYEQYF.

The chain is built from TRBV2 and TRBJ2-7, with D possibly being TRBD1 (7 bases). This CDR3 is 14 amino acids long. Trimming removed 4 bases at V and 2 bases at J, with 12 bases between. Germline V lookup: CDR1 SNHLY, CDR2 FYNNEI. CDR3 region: CASSGSRGAYEQYF. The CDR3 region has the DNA TGTGCCAGCAGTGGTTCCAGGGGGGCCTACGAGCAGTACTTC.

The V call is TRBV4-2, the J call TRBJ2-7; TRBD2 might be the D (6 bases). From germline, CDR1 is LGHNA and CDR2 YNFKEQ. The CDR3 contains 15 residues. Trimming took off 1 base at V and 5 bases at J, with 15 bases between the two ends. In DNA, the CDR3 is TGTGCCAGCAGCCAAGTCGGGACTTTGTTGCACGAGCAGTACTTC. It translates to CASSQVGTLLHEQYF.

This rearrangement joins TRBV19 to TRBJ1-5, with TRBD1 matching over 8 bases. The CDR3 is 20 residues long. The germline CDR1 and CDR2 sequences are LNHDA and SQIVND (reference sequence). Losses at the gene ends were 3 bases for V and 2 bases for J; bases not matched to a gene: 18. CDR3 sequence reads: CASSMGLGQGSVSGNQPQHF. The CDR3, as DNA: TGTGCCAGTAGTATGGGATTAGGACAGGGTAGTGTTTCGGGCAATCAGCCCCAGCATTTT.

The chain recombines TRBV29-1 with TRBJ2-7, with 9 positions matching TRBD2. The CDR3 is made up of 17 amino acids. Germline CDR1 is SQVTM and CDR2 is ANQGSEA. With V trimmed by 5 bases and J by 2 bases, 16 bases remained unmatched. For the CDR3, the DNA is TGCAGCGTTCGTGACAGAGAATTAGCGGGAGATACCTACGAGCAGTACTTC. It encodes CSVRDRELAGDTYEQYF.

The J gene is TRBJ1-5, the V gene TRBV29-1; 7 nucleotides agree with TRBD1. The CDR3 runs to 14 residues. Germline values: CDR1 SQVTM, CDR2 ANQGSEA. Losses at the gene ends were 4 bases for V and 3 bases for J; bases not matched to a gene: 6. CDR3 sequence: CSVATGDLNQPQHF. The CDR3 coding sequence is TGCAGCGTTGCAACAGGGGACCTCAATCAGCCCCAGCATTTT.

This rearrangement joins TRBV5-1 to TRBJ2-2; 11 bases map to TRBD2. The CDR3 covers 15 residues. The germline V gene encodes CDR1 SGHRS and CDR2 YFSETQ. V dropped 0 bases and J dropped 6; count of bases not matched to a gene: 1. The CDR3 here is CASSLELAGAGELFF. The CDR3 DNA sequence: TGCGCCAGCAGCTTGGAACTAGCGGGAGCCGGGGAGCTGTTTTTT.

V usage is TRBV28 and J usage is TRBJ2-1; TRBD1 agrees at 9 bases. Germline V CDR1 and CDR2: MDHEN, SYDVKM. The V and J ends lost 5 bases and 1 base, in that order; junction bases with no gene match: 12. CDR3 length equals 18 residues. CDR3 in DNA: TGTGCCAGCAGTGGGATCCTCGGGACAGGGCAGTCCTACAATGAGCAGTTCTTC. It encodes CASSGILGTGQSYNEQFF. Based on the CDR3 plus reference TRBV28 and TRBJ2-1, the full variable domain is DVKVTQSSRYLVKRTGEKVFLECVQDMDHENMFWYRQDPGLGLRLIYFSYDVKMKEKGDIPEGYSVSREKKERFSLILESASTNQTSMYLCASSGILGTGQSYNEQFFGPGTRLTVL.

The CDR3 sequence: CAWRTGGGGYTF. Here the CDR3 DNA reads TGTGCCTGGAGGACAGGGGGCGGGGGCTACACCTTC. The chain combines TRBV30 with TRBJ1-2, with TRBD1 identical over 10 bases. This CDR3 spans 12 amino acids. The germline V gene encodes CDR1 GTSNPN and CDR2 SVGIG (reference sequence). J was trimmed by 8 bases and V by 3 bases; bases with no gene match: 3.

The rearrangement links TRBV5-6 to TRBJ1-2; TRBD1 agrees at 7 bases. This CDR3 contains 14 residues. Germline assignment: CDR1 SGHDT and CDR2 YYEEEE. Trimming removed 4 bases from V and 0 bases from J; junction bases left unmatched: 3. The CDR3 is CASSGTASNYGYTF. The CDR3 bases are TGTGCCAGCAGCGGGACAGCCTCTAACTATGGCTACACCTTC. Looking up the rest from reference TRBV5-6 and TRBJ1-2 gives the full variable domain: DAGVTQSPTHLIKTRGQQVTLRCSPKSGHDTVSWYQQALGQGPQFIFQYYEEEERQRGNFPDRFSGHQFPNYSSELNVNALLLGDSALYLCASSGTASNYGYTFGSGTRLTVV.

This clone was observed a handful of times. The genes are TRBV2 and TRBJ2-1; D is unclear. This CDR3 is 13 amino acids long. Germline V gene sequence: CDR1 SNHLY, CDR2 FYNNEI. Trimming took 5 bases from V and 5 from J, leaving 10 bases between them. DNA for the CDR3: TGTGCCAGCAGTCCTATACGGGACAATGAGCAGTTCTTC. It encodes CASSPIRDNEQFF.

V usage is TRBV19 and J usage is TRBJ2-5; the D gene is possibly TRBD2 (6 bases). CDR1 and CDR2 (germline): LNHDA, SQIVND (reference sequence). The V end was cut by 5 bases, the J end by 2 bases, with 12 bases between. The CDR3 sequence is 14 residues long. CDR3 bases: TGTGCCAGTAGTCCCGGAGGGGAACAAGAGACCCAGTACTTC. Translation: CASSPGGEQETQYF.

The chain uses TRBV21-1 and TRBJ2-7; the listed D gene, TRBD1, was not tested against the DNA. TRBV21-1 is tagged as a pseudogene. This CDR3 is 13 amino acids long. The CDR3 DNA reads TGTGCCAGCAGCAGGACAGGGGGCTACGAGCAGTACTTC. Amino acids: CASSRTGGYEQYF.

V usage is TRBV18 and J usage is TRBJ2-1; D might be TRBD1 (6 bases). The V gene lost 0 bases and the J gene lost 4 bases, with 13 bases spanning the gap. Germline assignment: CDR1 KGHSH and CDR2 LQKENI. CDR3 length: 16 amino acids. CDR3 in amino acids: CASSPPNRVGYNEQFF. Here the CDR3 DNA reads TGTGCCAGCTCACCACCGAACAGGGTGGGGTACAATGAGCAGTTCTTC. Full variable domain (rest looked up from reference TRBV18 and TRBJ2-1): NAGVMQNPRHLVRRRGQEARLRCSPMKGHSHVYWYRQLPEEGLKFMVYLQKENIIDESGMPKERFSAEFPKEGPSILRIQQVVRGDSAAYFCASSPPNRVGYNEQFFGPGTRLTVL.

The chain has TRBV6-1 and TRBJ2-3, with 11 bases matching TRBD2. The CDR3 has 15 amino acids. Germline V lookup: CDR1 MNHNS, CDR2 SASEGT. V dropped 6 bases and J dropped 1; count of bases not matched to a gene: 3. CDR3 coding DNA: TGTGCCAGCAGGCCGGGACTAGCGGGCACAGATACGCAGTATTTT. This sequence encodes CASRPGLAGTDTQYF.

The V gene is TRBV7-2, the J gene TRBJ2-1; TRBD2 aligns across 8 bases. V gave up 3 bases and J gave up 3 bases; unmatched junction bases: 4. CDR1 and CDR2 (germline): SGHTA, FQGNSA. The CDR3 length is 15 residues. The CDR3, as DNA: TGTGCCAGCAGCTTGTCCGGGACTAGCTACAATGAGCAGTTCTTC. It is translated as CASSLSGTSYNEQFF.

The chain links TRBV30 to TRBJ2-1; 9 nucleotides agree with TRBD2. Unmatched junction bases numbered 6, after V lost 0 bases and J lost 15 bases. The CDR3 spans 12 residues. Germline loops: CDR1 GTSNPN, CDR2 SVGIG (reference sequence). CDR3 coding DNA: TGTGCCTGGAGTGTAGGCGGGAGGGTTCGGTTCTTC. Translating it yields CAWSVGGRVRFF. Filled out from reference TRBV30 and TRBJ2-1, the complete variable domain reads SQTIHQWPATLVQPVGSPLSLECTVEGTSNPNLYWYRQAAGRGLQLLFYSVGIGQISSEVPQNLSASRPQDRQFILSSKKLLLSDSGFYLCAWSVGGRVRFFGPGTRLTVL.

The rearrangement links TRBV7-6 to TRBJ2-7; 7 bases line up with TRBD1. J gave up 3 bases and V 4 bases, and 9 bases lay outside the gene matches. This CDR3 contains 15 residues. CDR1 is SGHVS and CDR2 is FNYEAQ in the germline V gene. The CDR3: CASSSGSGTVYEQYF. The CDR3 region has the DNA TGTGCCAGCAGCTCGGGTTCCGGGACAGTCTACGAGCAGTACTTC.

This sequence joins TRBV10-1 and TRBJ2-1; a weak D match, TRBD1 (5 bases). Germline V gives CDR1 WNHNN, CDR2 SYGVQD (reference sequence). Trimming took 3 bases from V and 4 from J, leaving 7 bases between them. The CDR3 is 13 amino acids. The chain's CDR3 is CASSDYRYNEQFF. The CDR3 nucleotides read TGCGCCAGCAGTGACTACAGGTACAATGAGCAGTTCTTC.

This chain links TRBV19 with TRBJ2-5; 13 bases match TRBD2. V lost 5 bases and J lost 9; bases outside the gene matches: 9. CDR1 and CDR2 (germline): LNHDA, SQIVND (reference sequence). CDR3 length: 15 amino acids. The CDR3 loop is CASSPLAGGGAAQYF. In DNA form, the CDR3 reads TGTGCCAGTAGTCCACTAGCGGGAGGGGGCGCGGCCCAGTACTTC.

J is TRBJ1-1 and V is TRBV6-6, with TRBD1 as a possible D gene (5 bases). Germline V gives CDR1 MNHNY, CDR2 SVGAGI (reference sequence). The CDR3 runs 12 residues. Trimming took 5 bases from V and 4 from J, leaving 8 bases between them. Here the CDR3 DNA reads TGTGCCAGCAGTAACGGGGGCACTGAAGCTTTCTTT. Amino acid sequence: CASSNGGTEAFF.

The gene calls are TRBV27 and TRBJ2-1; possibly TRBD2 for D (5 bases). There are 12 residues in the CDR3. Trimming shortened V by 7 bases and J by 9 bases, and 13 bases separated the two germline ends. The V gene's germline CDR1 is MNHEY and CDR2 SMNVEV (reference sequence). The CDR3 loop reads CASTTPGSEQFF. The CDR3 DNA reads TGTGCCAGCACCACGCCGGGGTCTGAGCAGTTCTTC.

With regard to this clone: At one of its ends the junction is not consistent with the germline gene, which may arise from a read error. CDR3 DNA: TGTTCCAGCAGCTTAGGGTCGGGGGAAGCTTTCTTT. Translating gives CSSSLGSGEAFF. The chain carries TRBV7-9 and TRBJ1-1; D call uncertain. In germline, CDR1 is SEHNR, CDR2 FQNEAQ (reference sequence). CDR3 size: 12 residues.

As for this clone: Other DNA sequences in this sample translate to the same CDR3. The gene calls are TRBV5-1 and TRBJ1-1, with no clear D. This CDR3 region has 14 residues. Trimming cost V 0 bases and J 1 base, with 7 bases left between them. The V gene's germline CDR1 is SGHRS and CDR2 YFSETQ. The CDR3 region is CASSLGPGNTEAFF. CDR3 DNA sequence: TGCGCCAGCAGCTTGGGGCCAGGGAACACTGAAGCTTTCTTT.

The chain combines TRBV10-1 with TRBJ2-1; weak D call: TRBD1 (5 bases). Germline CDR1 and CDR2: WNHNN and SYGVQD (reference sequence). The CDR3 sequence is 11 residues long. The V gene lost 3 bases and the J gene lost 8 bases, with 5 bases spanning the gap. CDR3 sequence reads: CASSEGDEQFF. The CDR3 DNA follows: TGCGCCAGCAGTGAAGGGGATGAGCAGTTCTTC.

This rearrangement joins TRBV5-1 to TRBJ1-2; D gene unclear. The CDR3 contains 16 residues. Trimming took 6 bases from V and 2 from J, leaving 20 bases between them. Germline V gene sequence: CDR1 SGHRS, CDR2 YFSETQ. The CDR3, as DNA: TGCGCCAGCAATGTGGACCCGGGAAGGGTCAACTATGGCTACACCTTC. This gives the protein CASNVDPGRVNYGYTF.

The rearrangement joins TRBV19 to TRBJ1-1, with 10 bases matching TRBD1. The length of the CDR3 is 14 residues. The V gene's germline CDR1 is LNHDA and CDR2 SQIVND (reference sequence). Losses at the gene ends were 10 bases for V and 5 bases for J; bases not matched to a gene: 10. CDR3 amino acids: CATKAGTGVTEAFF. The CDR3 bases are TGTGCCACAAAAGCCGGGACAGGGGTAACTGAAGCTTTCTTT.